The clone carrying this T cell receptor beta chain was detected only a few times. The entry originates in a study of blood T cell repertoires in COVID-19. The CDR3 consists of 13 residues. Trimming removed 2 bases from V and 8 bases from J; junction bases left unmatched: 5. Germline-derived CDR1 and CDR2 are MNHEY and SVGAGI. Per the authors' pipeline: Amplifying reference gene primers gave estimates of nucleated cell counts. Assay: immunoSEQ multiplex PCR; the TCRdb copy retains only in-frame clones and omits some. D and trimming were read from the DNA, whereas the V and J calls and clone size are those reported in that table. The sample lists under 350,000 clones; approximately 85% were seen once.

The genes are TRBV6-5 and TRBJ1-2, with 7 bases aligning to TRBD1. The sequence was collected from a woman aged 70-85 years with acute or convalescent COVID-19. The sample consisted of peripheral blood. The CDR3 sequence is CASSYDRAQGYTF. CDR3 nucleotide sequence: TGTGCCAGCAGTTACGACAGGGCCCAAGGCTACACCTTC.